Listed below are T cell receptor beta chains from one sample, sequenced in a study of T cells after yellow fever vaccination. TCRdb re-called the 5' RACE reads through MiXCR, storing one row per CDR3 protein. The repertoire consists of 500,000 to 650,000 distinct CDR3 sequences, with approximately 13% occurring once and the leading ten covering under 15%. Material: PBMCs, obtained on the day of the yellow fever booster vaccination. These receptors were obtained from a man between 25 and 39 years old who received the YFV17D yellow fever vaccine. The CDR3 runs from the conserved cysteine through the conserved F or W. The D gene is left open where the match is weak. Rows give clone size only sometimes, using once, few, many, or a class for an expanded clone.

V	J	size	D	CDR3	DNA
TRBV12-3/TRBV12-4	TRBJ2-3	few	TRBD2	CASSLGLAGAAYRRDTQYF	TGTGCCAGCAGCCTCGGACTAGCGGGCGCCGCCTACCGGAGAGATACGCAGTATTTT
TRBV3-1	TRBJ1-1	NA	NA	CASSQEFSTEAFF	TGTGCCAGCAGCCAAGAGTTTTCCACTGAAGCTTTCTTT
TRBV5-1	TRBJ2-1	few	TRBD2	CASQGLAGGSYNEQFF	TGCGCCAGCCAGGGACTAGCGGGAGGCTCCTACAATGAGCAGTTCTTC
TRBV3-1	TRBJ2-2	few	NA	CASSQVQLKAGELFF	TGTGCCAGCAGCCAAGTTCAGTTGAAGGCCGGGGAGCTGTTTTTT
TRBV5-1	TRBJ2-3	NA	NA	CASREGEDTQYF	TGCGCCAGCAGGGAAGGGGAAGATACGCAGTATTTT
TRBV11-2	TRBJ2-7	NA	TRBD1	CASSVYRDRGNEQYF	TGTGCCAGCAGCGTGTACCGGGACAGGGGCAACGAGCAGTACTTC
TRBV7-2	TRBJ2-1	NA	NA	CASSHSRNFEQFF	TGTGCCAGCAGCCACAGCCGTAACTTTGAGCAGTTCTTC
TRBV14	TRBJ2-7	few	NA	CASSQAQGPYEQYF	TGTGCCAGCAGCCAAGCGCAGGGACCCTACGAGCAGTACTTC
TRBV6-2/TRBV6-3	TRBJ2-1	few	TRBD2	CASRPTVAGMGYNEQFF	TGTGCCAGCAGACCGACCGTAGCGGGGATGGGATACAATGAGCAGTTCTTC
TRBV5-6	TRBJ2-6	NA	NA	CASSLGGTVVSGANVLTF	TGTGCCAGCAGCTTGGGAGGGACGGTAGTCTCTGGGGCCAACGTCCTGACTTTC
TRBV5-5	TRBJ2-5	many	NA	CASSLAAQETQYF	TGTGCCAGCAGCTTGGCGGCTCAAGAGACCCAGTACTTC
TRBV10-3	TRBJ2-3	few	TRBD1	CAISGQGGTDTQYF	TGTGCCATCAGCGGACAGGGCGGCACAGATACGCAGTATTTT
TRBV20-1	TRBJ2-6	NA	NA	CSAPMSGANVLTF	TGCAGTGCCCCAATGTCCGGGGCCAACGTCCTGACTTTC
TRBV27	TRBJ2-5	NA	NA	CASSLMGNQETQYF	TGTGCCAGCAGTTTAATGGGTAACCAAGAGACCCAGTACTTC
TRBV30	TRBJ1-2	once	NA	CAWSASNHGYTF	TGTGCCTGGAGTGCAAGCAACCATGGCTACACCTTC
TRBV20-1	TRBJ2-7	few	TRBD1	CSARAPGTVLYEQYF	TGCAGTGCTAGAGCTCCGGGGACAGTCCTCTACGAGCAGTACTTC
TRBV20-1	TRBJ2-3	few	TRBD2	CSALLAGGHTADTQYF	TGCAGTGCCCTACTAGCGGGAGGCCATACTGCCGATACGCAGTATTTT
TRBV7-8	TRBJ2-3	few	TRBD2	CASSLGWREGDTQYF	TGTGCCAGCAGCTTAGGTTGGCGGGAGGGGGATACGCAGTATTTT
TRBV6-5	TRBJ2-7	NA	TRBD1	CASSYAGQGQAVEQYF	TGTGCCAGCAGTTATGCAGGACAGGGACAGGCGGTGGAGCAGTACTTC
TRBV29-1	TRBJ2-1	few	NA	CSLRRSYNEQFF	TGCAGCCTCCGCCGCTCCTACAATGAGCAGTTCTTC
TRBV5-1	TRBJ2-3	many	NA	CASSLAGSTDTQYF	TGTGCCAGCAGCTTGGCGGGATCCACAGATACGCAGTATTTT
TRBV9	TRBJ2-7	many	NA	CASSVDSTAYEQYF	TGTGCCAGCAGCGTAGATAGTACAGCCTACGAGCAGTACTTC
TRBV7-2	TRBJ2-1	NA	TRBD1	CASSVGTDTRNEQFF	TGTGCCAGCAGTGTCGGGACAGACACCCGGAATGAGCAGTTCTTC
TRBV7-2	TRBJ2-2	few	NA	CASSSDRVSSGELFF	TGTGCCAGCAGCTCGGACAGAGTGTCTTCCGGGGAGCTGTTTTTT
TRBV20-1	TRBJ2-1	few	TRBD2	CSAIKGLGTSGRNEQFF	TGCAGTGCTATCAAGGGCTTGGGGACTAGCGGGCGTAATGAGCAGTTCTTC